Described below is a single T cell receptor (beta chain) sequence and its context. The data were taken from a study of blood T cell repertoires in COVID-19. Turning to the study itself: Some COVID-19 samples were acute and others convalescent; all came from the United States, Italy and Spain. Sources were T cells, B-cell-depleted T cells, or PBMCs; the material itself was cDNA or gDNA.

How the authors handled the data: The assay estimated nucleated cells by amplifying reference gene primers. The data were produced by immunoSEQ multiplex PCR, yet TCRdb's version contains in-frame clones alone and is incomplete. From that table come the V and J calls and clone size; the DNA was used to work out D and trimming. The data hold more than 85,000 clones, with about 85% observed a single time. The sequence was obtained from a man older than 75 with acute or convalescent COVID-19. The specimen sequenced was peripheral blood.

Written as DNA, the CDR3 is TGTGCCAGCAGGGCTAGCTCTGGAAACACCATATATTTT. Protein product: CASRASSGNTIYF. The chain uses TRBV12-3 or TRBV12-4 and TRBJ1-3; D unresolved. V was shortened by 6 bases and J by 0 bases, with 6 bases between the two germline ends. The CDR3 has 13 amino acids.